This T cell receptor beta chain appears in the sequencing data of a study of T cells in Graves' hyperthyroidism and ophthalmopathy. RNA transcripts served as the template for amplifying TCR beta CDR3 regions. HTBI primers were used for first-round RT-PCR of the TCR CDR3. TCRdb used MiXCR to reprocess the multiplex PCR reads, holding one entry per CDR3 protein. The top ten hold under 35% of the sample, which has around 300,000 distinct CDR3 sequences, 13% to 15% seen once. The CDR3 extends over 14 amino acids. J lost 9 bases, V lost 3 bases, and 10 bases had no gene match. Looked up from germline, CDR1 is DFQATT and CDR2 is SNEGSKA (reference sequence). Findings and caveats of the study: Stable hyperthyroidism was told apart from ophthalmopathy by a model built on 13 V-J features.

Concerning this clonotype: Antigen: not known.

Sequenced sample: blood. This chain connects TRBV20-1 to TRBJ2-1, with TRBD2 identical over 8 bases. The sequence was collected from a woman aged 50 to 60 with Graves' hyperthyroidism that later progressed to Graves' ophthalmopathy. Here the CDR3 reads CSASFGGRSLEQFF. DNA for the CDR3: TGCAGTGCTAGTTTTGGCGGGAGGTCCCTTGAGCAGTTCTTC.